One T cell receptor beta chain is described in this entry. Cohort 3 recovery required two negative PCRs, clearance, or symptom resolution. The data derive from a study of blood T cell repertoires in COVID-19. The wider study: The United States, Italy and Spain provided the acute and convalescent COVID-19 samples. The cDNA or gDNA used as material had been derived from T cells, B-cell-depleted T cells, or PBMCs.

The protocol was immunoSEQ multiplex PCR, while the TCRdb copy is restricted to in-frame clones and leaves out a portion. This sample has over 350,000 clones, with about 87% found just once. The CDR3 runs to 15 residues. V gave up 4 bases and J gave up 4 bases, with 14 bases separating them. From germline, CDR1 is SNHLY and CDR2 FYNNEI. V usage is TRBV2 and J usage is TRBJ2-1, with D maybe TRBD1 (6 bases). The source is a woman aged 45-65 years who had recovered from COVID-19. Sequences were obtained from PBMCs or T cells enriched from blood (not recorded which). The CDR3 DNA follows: TGTGCCAGCAGTGTCGAGGACAGTCCTTACAATGAGCAGTTCTTC. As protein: CASSVEDSPYNEQFF.